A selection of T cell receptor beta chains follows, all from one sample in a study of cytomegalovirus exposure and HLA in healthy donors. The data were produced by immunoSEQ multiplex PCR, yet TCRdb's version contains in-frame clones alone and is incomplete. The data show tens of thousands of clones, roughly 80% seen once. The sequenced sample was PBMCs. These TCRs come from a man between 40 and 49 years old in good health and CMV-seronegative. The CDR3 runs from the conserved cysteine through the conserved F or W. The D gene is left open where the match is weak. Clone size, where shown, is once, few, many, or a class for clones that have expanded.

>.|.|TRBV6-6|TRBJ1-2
CAGLGVDYGYTF
TGTGCCGGACTCGGAGTTGACTATGGCTACACCTTC
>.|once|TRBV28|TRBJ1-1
CASSLGGNTEAFF
TGTGCCAGCAGTTTAGGCGGGAACACTGAAGCTTTCTTT
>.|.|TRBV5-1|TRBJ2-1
CASSLVGGSYNEQFF
TGCGCCAGCAGCTTGGTTGGCGGATCCTACAATGAGCAGTTCTTC
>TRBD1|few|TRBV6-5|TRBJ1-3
CASSRGTGIDTIYF
TGTGCCAGCAGTCGAGGGACAGGGATTGACACCATATATTTT
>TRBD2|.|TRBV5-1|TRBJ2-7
CASSSGLAGGPYF
TGCGCCAGCAGCTCGGGACTAGCGGGAGGGCCGTACTTC
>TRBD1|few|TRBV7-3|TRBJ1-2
CASSPTGDGGYTF
TGTGCCAGCAGCCCTACAGGGGATGGCGGCTACACCTTC
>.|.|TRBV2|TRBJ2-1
CASSYDNEQFF
TGTGCCAGCAGTTATGACAATGAGCAGTTCTTC
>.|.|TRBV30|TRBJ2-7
CAWSLGNGYEQYF
TGTGCCTGGAGTCTCGGGAATGGTTACGAGCAGTACTTC
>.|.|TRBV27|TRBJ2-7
CASSLTTSSYEQYF
TGTGCCAGCAGTTTAACTACTAGCTCCTACGAGCAGTACTTC
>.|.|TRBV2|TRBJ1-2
CASSDRVKVGYTF
TGTGCCAGCAGTGACAGGGTGAAGGTCGGCTACACCTTC
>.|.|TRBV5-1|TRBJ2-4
CASSLVGFNNVAKNIQYF
TGCGCCAGCAGCTTGGTTGGTTTTAACAATGTAGCCAAAAACATTCAGTACTTC
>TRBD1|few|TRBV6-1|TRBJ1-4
CASSGTGGTSEKLFF
TGTGCCAGCAGCGGGACAGGGGGTACGAGTGAAAAACTGTTTTTT
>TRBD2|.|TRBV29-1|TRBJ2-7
CSVAGGDSYEQYF
TGCAGCGTTGCTGGGGGGGACTCCTACGAGCAGTACTTC
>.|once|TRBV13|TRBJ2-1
CASSSRGGGWSYNEQFF
TGTGCCAGCAGCTCGCGGGGCGGGGGCTGGTCCTACAATGAGCAGTTCTTC
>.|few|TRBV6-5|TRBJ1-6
CASSSTVNSPLHF
TGTGCCAGCAGTTCGACAGTGAATTCACCCCTCCACTTT
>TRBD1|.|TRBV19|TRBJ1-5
CASSPGTGGRGNQPQHF
TGTGCCAGTAGCCCCGGGACAGGGGGTCGGGGCAATCAGCCCCAGCATTTT
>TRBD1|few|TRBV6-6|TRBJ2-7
CASSFSGTVPGEQYF
TGTGCCAGCAGTTTTTCCGGGACAGTACCGGGCGAGCAGTACTTC
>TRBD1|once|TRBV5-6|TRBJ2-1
CASSPRDRITYNEQFF
TGTGCCAGCAGCCCTAGGGACAGGATCACCTACAATGAGCAGTTCTTC
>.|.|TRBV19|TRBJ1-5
CASRTTSNRAGNQPQHF
TGTGCCAGTAGGACCACATCCAACAGGGCTGGGAATCAGCCCCAGCATTTT
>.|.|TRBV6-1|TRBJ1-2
CASSEIAREDGYTF
TGTGCCAGCAGTGAAATCGCCAGGGAGGATGGCTACACCTTC
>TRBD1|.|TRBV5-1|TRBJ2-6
CASSETTGSGANVLTF
TGCGCCAGCAGCGAGACGACAGGGTCTGGGGCCAACGTCCTGACTTTC
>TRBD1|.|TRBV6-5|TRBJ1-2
CASSYKPRGNYGYTF
TGTGCCAGCAGTTATAAGCCCAGGGGGAACTATGGCTACACCTTC
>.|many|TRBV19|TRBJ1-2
CASSIARGGGYTF
TGTGCCAGTAGTATAGCCAGGGGCGGTGGCTACACCTTC
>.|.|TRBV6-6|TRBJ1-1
CASTDQENTEAFF
TGTGCCAGCACCGACCAGGAGAACACTGAAGCTTTCTTT
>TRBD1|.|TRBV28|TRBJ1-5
CASSSPATGGNQPQHF
TGTGCCAGCAGTTCACCCGCGACAGGGGGCAATCAGCCCCAGCATTTT
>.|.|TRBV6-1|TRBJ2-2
CASSEYRLVGAGELFF
TGTGCCAGCAGTGAATACCGATTAGTTGGAGCCGGGGAGCTGTTTTTT
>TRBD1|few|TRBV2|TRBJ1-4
CASSQTRTGLSGEKLFF
TGTGCCAGCAGTCAAACTAGGACAGGACTGAGTGGCGAAAAACTGTTTTTT
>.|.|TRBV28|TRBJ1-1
CASSWADGGRTEAFF
TGTGCCAGCAGTTGGGCCGATGGGGGGAGGACTGAAGCTTTCTTT
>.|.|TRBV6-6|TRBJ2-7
CASSYYAGSSYEQYF
TGTGCCAGCAGTTACTACGCGGGCAGCTCCTACGAGCAGTACTTC
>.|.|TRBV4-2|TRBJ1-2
CASSPRTDTHVGGYTF
TGTGCCAGCAGCCCCCGGACAGACACCCATGTTGGTGGCTACACCTTC
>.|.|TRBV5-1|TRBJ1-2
CASSLIRDYGYTF
TGCGCCAGCAGCTTGATCCGGGACTATGGCTACACCTTC
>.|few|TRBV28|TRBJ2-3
CASSPRTGRDTDTQYF
TGTGCCAGCAGTCCACGGACAGGGAGGGACACAGATACGCAGTATTTT
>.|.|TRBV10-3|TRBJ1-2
CAITGEVDLNYGYTF
TGTGCCATCACCGGAGAGGTTGACCTCAACTATGGCTACACCTTC
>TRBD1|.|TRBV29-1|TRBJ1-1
CSVRTGVNTEAFF
TGCAGCGTTCGTACAGGGGTGAACACTGAAGCTTTCTTT
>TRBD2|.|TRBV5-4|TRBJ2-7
CASSWTSGAYEQYF
TGTGCCAGCAGCTGGACTAGCGGGGCCTACGAGCAGTACTTC
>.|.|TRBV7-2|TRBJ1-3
CASSFHNRNTIYF
TGTGCCAGCAGCTTTCACAACAGAAACACCATATATTTT
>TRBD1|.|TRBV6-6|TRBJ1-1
CASSYFPGGQTEAFF
TGTGCCAGCAGTTACTTTCCAGGGGGCCAGACTGAAGCTTTCTTT
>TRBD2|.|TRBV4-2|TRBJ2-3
CASSQERTSGRVGAADTQYF
TGTGCCAGCAGCCAAGAGCGGACTAGCGGGAGGGTAGGGGCGGCAGATACGCAGTATTTT
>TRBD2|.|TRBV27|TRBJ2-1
CASSLPGAGGPLGQFF
TGTGCCAGCAGTCTCCCCGGAGCGGGAGGGCCCTTGGGGCAGTTCTTC
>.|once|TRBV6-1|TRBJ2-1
CASSEEDTGYNEQFF
TGTGCCAGCAGTGAAGAGGACACTGGGTACAATGAGCAGTTCTTC
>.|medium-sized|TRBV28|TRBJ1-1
CASSLTVSEAFF
TGTGCCAGCAGTTTAACGGTTTCTGAAGCTTTCTTT
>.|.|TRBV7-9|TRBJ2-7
CASSSGTGSSYEQYF
TGTGCCAGCAGTTCCGGGACCGGGAGCTCCTACGAGCAGTACTTC
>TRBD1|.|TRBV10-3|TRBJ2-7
CAIRQTGDEQYF
TGTGCCATCAGACAGACAGGGGATGAGCAGTACTTC
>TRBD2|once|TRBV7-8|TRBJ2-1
CASSAGLAVGNEQFF
TGTGCCAGCAGCGCGGGACTAGCGGTGGGAAATGAGCAGTTCTTC
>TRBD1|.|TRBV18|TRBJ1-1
CASSRETGGNTEAFF
TGTGCCAGCTCACGCGAGACAGGGGGGAACACTGAAGCTTTCTTT
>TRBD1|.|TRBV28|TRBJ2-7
CASSFGTGAYEQYF
TGTGCCAGCAGTTTCGGGACAGGGGCGTACGAGCAGTACTTC
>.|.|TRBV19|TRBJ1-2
CASAQQGTYGYTF
TGTGCCAGTGCGCAACAGGGTACCTATGGCTACACCTTC
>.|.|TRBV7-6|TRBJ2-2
CASSSDRSFYTGELFF
TGTGCCAGCAGCTCCGACAGGTCATTCTATACCGGGGAGCTGTTTTTT
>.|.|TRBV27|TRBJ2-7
CASSLTSGTRPYEQYF
TGTGCCAGCAGTTTGACCTCCGGGACTCGCCCATACGAGCAGTACTTC
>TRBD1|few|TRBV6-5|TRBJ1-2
CASGDRGYYGYTF
TGTGCCAGCGGGGACAGGGGATACTATGGCTACACCTTC
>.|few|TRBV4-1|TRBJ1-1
CASKAGRTEAFF
TGCGCCTCCAAAGCGGGGCGCACTGAAGCTTTCTTT
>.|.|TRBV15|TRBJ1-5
CATSRDPNQPQHF
TGTGCCACCAGCAGAGATCCTAATCAGCCCCAGCATTTT
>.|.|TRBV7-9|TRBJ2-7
CSSSLRTADSYEQYF
TGTTCCAGCAGCTTACGGACTGCGGACTCCTACGAGCAGTACTTC